A selection of T cell receptor beta chains follows, all from one sample in a study of blood T cells in healthy people across ages. MiXCR was run by TCRdb on the 5' RACE reads, yielding one entry per CDR3 protein. The repertoire includes around 1,600,000 distinct CDR3 sequences, approximately 39% of them detected once, and approximately 4% sits in the top ten. Sequencing was performed on blood. All receptors derive from a woman younger than 35 in good health. CDR3s include the opening cysteine and the closing phenylalanine or tryptophan. A D gene is named only where the DNA matches it firmly. Rows give clone size only sometimes, using once, few, many, or a class for an expanded clone.

clone_size	d_call	v_call	j_call	cdr3_nt	cdr3_aa
few	.	TRBV3-1	TRBJ2-3	TGTGCCAGCAGCCAAGAATTGGGGTTATTAACAGATACGCAGTATTTT	CASSQELGLLTDTQYF
many	.	TRBV12-3/TRBV12-4	TRBJ2-3	TGTGCCAGCAACGACAGGTCCCGCACAGATACGCAGTATTTT	CASNDRSRTDTQYF
.	.	TRBV20-1	TRBJ2-3	TGCAGTGCTAGACGCAGCCAGGCGTCAGATACGCAGTATTTT	CSARRSQASDTQYF
.	.	TRBV7-9	TRBJ1-1	TGTGTCAGCAGCCCCGGACAGAACACTGAAGCTTTCTTT	CVSSPGQNTEAFF
few	TRBD1	TRBV28	TRBJ2-4	TGTGCCAGCAGACGACCCGGGACAGGGAAAAACATTCAGTACTTC	CASRRPGTGKNIQYF
few	.	TRBV20-1	TRBJ2-2	TGCAGTAATGTTCGGGAGCTGTTTTTT	CSNVRELFF
.	.	TRBV12-3/TRBV12-4	TRBJ1-2	TGTGCCAGCACCCCCAACAGGGTACAGGGCTACACCTTC	CASTPNRVQGYTF
.	.	TRBV29-1	TRBJ1-1	TGCAGCGTTACAGGGTACACTGAAGCTTTCTTT	CSVTGYTEAFF
.	TRBD1	TRBV20-1	TRBJ1-1	TGCAGTGCTAGAGAGCTCAGCAGACCGGGACAGGGGGCGGTTGACACTGAAGCTTTCTTT	CSARELSRPGQGAVDTEAFF
.	.	TRBV20-1	TRBJ2-1	TGCGGTGCTATCATTGGGGAGCAGTTCTTC	CGAIIGEQFF
.	TRBD1	TRBV5-5	TRBJ2-7	TGTGCCAGCAACGAAGGGGGCGCGAACGAGCAGTACTTC	CASNEGGANEQYF